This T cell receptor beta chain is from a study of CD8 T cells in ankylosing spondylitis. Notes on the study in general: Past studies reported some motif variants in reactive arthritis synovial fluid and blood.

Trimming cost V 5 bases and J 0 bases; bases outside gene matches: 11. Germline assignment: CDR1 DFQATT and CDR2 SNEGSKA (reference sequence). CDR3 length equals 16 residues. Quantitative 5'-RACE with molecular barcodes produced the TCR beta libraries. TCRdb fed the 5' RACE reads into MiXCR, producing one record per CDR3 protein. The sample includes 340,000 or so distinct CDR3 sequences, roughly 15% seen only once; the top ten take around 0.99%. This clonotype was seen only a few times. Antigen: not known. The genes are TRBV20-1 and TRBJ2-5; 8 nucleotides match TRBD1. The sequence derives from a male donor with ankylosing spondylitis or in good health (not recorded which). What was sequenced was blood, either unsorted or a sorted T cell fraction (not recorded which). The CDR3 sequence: CSARSLGTGHQETQYF. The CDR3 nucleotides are TGCAGTGCTCGCAGCTTAGGGACAGGACACCAAGAGACCCAGTACTTC.